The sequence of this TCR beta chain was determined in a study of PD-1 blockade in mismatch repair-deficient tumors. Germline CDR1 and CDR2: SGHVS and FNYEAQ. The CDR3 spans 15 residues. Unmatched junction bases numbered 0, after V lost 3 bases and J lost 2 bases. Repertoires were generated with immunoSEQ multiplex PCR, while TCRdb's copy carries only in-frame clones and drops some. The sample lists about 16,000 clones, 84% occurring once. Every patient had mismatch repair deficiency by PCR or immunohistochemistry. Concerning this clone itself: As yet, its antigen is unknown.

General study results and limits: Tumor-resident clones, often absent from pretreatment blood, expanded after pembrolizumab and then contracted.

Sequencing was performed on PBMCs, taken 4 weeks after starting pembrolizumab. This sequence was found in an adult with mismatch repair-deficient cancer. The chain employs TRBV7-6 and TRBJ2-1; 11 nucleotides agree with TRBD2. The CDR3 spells CASSLTSGAYNEQFF. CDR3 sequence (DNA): TGTGCCAGCAGCTTGACTAGCGGGGCCTACAATGAGCAGTTCTTC. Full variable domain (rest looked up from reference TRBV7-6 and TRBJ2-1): GAGVSQSPRYKVTKRGQDVALRCDPISGHVSLYWYRQALGQGPEFLTYFNYEAQQDKSGLPNDRFSAERPEGSISTLTIQRTEQRDSAMYRCASSLTSGAYNEQFFGPGTRLTVL.